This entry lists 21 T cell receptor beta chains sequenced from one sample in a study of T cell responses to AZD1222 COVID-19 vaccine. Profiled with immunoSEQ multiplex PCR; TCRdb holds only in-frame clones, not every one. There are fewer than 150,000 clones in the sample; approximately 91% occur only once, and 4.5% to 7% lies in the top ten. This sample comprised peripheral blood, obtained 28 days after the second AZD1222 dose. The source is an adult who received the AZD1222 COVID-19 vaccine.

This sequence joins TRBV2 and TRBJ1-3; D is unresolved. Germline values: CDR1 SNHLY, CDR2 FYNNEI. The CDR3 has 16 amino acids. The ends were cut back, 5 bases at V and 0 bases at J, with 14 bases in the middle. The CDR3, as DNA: TGTGCCAGCAGTATCCTGACTGCGGACTCTGGAAACACCATATATTTT. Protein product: CASSILTADSGNTIYF.

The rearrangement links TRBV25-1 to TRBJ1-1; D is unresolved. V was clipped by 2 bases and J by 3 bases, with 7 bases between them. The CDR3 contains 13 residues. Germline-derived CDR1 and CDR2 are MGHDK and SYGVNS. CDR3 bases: TGTGCCAGCAGTGAACAGGAGGACACTGAAGCTTTCTTT. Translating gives CASSEQEDTEAFF.

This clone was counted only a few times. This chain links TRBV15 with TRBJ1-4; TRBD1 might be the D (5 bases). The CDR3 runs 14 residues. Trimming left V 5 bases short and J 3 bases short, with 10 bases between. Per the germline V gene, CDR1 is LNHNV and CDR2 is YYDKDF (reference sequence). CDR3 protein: CATSGGAANEKLFF. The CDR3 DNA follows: TGTGCCACCAGCGGAGGGGCTGCTAATGAAAAACTGTTTTTT. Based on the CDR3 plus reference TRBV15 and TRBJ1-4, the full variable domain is DAMVIQNPRYQVTQFGKPVTLSCSQTLNHNVMYWYQQKSSQAPKLLFHYYDKDFNNEADTPDNFQSRRPNTSFCFLDIRSPGLGDTAMYLCATSGGAANEKLFFGSGTQLSVL.

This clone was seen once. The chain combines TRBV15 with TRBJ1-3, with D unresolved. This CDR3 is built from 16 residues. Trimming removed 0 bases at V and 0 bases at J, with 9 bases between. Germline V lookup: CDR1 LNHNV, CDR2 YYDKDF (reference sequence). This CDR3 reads CATSRDTDGSGNTIYF. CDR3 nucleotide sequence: TGTGCCACCAGCAGAGATACGGACGGCTCTGGAAACACCATATATTTT.

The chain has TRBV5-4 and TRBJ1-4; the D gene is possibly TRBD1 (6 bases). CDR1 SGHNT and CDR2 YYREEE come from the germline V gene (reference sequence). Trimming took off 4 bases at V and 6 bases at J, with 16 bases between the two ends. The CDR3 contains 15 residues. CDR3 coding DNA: TGTGCCAGCAGCGATGGGGGCCAAGGAGATGAAAAACTGTTTTTT. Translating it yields CASSDGGQGDEKLFF.

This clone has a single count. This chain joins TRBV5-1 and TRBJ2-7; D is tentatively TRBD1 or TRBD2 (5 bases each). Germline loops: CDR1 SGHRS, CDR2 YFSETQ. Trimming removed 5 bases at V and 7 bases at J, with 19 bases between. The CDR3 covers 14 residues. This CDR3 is CASSGTDLYEEQYF. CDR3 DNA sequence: TGCGCCAGCAGTGGGACCGACTTATACGAGGAGCAGTACTTC.

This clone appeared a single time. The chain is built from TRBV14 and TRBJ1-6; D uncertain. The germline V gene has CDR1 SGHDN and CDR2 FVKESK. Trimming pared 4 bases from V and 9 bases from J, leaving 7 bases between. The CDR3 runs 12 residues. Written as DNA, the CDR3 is TGTGCCAGCAGCCTGACATTTTCACCCCTCCACTTT. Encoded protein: CASSLTFSPLHF.

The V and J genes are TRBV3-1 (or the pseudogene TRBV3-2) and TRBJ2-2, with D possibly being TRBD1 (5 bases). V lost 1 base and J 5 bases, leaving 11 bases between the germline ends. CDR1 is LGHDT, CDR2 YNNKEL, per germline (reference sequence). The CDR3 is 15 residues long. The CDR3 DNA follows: TGTGCCAGCAGCCAAGCTACAGGCTGGACCGGGGAGCTGTTTTTT. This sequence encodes CASSQATGWTGELFF.

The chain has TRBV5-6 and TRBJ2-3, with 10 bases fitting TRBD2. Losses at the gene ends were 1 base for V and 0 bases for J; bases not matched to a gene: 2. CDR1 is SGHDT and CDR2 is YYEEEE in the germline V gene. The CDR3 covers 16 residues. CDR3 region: CASSLMTSGSTDTQYF. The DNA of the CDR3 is TGTGCCAGCAGCTTGATGACTAGCGGGAGCACAGATACGCAGTATTTT.

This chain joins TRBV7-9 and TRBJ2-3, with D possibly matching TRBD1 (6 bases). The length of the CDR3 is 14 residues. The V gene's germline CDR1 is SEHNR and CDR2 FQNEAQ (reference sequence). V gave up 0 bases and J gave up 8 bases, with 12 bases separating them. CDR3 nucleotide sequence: TGTGCCAGCAGCTTAGCGGACAGATCGGCTACGCAGTATTTT. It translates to CASSLADRSATQYF.

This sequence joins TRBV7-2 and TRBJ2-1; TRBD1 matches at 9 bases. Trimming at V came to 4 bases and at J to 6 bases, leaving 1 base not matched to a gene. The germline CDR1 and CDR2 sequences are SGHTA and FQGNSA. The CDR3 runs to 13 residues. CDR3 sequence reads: CASSSTGGNEQFF. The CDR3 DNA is TGTGCCAGCAGCTCGACAGGGGGCAATGAGCAGTTCTTC.

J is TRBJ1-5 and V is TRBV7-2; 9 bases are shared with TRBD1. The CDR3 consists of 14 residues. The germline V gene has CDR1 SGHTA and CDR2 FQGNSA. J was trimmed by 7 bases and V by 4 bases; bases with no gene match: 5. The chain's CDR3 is CASSSTGQGQPQHF. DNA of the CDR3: TGTGCCAGCAGCTCTACAGGACAGGGGCAGCCCCAGCATTTT. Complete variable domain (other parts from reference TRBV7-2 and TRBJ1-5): GAGVSQSPSNKVTEKGKDVELRCDPISGHTALYWYRQSLGQGLEFLIYFQGNSAPDKSGLPSDRFSAERTGGSVSTLTIQRTQQEDSAVYLCASSSTGQGQPQHFGDGTRLSIL.

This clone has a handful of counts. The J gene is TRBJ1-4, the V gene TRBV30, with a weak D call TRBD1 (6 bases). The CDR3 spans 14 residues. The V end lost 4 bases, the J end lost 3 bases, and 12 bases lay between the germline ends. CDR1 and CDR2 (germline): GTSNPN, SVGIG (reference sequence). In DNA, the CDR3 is TGTGCCTGGAAGTACAGGGTAGCTAATGAAAAACTGTTTTTT. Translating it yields CAWKYRVANEKLFF.

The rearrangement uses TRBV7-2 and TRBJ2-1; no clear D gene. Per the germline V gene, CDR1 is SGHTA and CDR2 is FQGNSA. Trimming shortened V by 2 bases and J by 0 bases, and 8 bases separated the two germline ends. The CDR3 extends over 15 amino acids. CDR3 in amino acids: CASSLWSSSYNEQFF. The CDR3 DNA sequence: TGTGCCAGCAGCTTATGGTCGAGCTCCTACAATGAGCAGTTCTTC.

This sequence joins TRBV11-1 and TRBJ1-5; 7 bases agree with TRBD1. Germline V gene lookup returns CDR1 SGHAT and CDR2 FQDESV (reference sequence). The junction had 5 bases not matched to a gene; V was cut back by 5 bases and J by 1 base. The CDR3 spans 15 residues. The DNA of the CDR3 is TGTGCCAGCAGCGCCGGGACAGCGAGCAATCAGCCCCAGCATTTT. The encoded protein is CASSAGTASNQPQHF.

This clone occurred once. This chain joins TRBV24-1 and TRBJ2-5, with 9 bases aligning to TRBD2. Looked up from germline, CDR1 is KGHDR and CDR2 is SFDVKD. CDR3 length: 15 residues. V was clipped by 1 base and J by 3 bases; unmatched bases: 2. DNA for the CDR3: TGTGCCACCAGTGATTTATCTAGCGGGGAAGAGACCCAGTACTTC. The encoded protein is CATSDLSSGEETQYF.

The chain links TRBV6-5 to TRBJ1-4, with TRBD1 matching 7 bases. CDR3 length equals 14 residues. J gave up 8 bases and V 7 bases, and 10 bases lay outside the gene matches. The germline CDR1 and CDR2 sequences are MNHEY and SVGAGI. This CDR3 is CASTYSDRDEKLFF. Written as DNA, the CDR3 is TGTGCCAGCACTTATTCCGACAGGGACGAAAAACTGTTTTTT.

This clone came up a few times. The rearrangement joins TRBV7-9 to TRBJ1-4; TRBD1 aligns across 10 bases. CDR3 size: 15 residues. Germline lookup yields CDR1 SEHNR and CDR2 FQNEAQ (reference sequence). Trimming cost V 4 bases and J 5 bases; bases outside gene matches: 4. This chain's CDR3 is CASSSGGQGNEKLFF. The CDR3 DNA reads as TGTGCCAGCAGCTCGGGGGGACAGGGGAATGAAAAACTGTTTTTT.

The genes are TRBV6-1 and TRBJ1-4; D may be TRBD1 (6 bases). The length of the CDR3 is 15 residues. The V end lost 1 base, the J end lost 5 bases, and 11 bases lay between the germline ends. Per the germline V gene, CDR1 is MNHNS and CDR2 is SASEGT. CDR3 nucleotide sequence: TGTGCCAGCAGTGAAGGTGCAGGACAGAATGAAAAACTGTTTTTT. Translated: CASSEGAGQNEKLFF.

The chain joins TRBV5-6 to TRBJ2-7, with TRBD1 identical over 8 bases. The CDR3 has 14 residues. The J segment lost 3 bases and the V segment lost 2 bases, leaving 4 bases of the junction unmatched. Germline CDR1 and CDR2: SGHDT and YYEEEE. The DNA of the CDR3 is TGTGCCAGCAGCTTTGGACAGGGAGACTACGAGCAGTACTTC. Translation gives CASSFGQGDYEQYF.

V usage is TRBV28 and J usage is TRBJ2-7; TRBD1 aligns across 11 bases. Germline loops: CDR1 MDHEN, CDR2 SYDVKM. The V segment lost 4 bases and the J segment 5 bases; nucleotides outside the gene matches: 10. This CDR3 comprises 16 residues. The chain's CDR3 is CASSSRTGGIVDEQYF. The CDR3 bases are TGTGCCAGCAGTTCCCGGACAGGGGGCATAGTAGACGAGCAGTACTTC.